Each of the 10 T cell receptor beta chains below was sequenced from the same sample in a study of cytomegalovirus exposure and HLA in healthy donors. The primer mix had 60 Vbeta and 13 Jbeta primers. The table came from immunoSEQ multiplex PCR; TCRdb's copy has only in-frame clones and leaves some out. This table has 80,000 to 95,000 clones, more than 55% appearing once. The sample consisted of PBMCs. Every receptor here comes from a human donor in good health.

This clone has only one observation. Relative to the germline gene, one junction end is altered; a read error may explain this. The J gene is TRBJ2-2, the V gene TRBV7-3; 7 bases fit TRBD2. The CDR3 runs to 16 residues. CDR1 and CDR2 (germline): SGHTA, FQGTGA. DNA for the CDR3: TGTGCCAGCAGCTTAGGCTCCGGACTAGGGGCCGGGAAGCTGTTTTTT. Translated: CASSLGSGLGAGKLFF.

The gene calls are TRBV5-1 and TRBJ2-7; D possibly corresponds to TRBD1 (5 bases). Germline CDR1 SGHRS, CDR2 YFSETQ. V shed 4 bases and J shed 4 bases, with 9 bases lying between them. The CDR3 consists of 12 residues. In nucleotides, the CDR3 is TGCGCCAGCAGCCCGACAGAGTACGAGCAGTACTTC. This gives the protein CASSPTEYEQYF.

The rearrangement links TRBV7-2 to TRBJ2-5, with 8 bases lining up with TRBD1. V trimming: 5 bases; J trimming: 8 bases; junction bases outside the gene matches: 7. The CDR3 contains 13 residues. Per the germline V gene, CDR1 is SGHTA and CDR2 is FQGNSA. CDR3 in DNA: TGTGCCAGCAGCGCGGGACAGGCCCGAACCCAGTACTTC. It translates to CASSAGQARTQYF.

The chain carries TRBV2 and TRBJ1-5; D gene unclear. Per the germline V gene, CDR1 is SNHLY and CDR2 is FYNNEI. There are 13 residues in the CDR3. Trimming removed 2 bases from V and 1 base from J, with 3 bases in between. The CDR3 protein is CASSEQSNQPQHF. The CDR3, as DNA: TGTGCCAGCAGTGAACAGAGCAATCAGCCCCAGCATTTT.

CDR3 nucleotide sequence: TGTGCCAAGTGCCGGGGGATGGCCACTGAAGCTTTCTTT. Its protein product is CAKCRGMATEAFF. The V call is TRBV27, the J call TRBJ1-1; D is perhaps TRBD1 (5 bases). V was pared by 10 bases and J by 4 bases, with 16 bases between. The CDR3 length is 13 residues. Germline CDR1 is MNHEY and CDR2 is SMNVEV (reference sequence).

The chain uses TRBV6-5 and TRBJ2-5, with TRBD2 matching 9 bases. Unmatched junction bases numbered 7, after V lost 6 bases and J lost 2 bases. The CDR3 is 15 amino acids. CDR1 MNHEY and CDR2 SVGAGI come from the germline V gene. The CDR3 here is CASRKAGGLQETQYF. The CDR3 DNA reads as TGTGCCAGCAGGAAAGCGGGGGGTCTACAAGAGACCCAGTACTTC.

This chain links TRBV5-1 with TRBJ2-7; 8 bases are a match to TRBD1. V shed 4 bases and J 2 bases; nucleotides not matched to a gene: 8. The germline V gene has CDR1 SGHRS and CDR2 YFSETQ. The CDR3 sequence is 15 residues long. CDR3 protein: CASSPGTGITYEQYF. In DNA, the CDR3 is TGCGCCAGCAGCCCGGGGACAGGAATCACCTACGAGCAGTACTTC.

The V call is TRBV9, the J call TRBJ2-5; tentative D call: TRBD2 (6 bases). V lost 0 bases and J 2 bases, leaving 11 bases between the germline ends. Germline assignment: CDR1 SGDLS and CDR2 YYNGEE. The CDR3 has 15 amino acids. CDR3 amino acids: CASSVEGSGQETQYF. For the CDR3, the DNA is TGTGCCAGCAGCGTAGAGGGCAGCGGGCAAGAGACCCAGTACTTC. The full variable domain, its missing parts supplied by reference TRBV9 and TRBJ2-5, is DSGVTQTPKHLITATGQRVTLRCSPRSGDLSVYWYQQSLDQGLQFLIQYYNGEERAKGNILERFSAQQFPDLHSELNLSSLELGDSALYFCASSVEGSGQETQYFGPGTRLLVL.

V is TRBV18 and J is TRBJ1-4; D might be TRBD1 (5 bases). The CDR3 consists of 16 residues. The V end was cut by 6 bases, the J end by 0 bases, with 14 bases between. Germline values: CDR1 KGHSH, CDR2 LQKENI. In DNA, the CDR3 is TGTGCCAGCTCGTCGGACACGGATTCAACTAATGAAAAACTGTTTTTT. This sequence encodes CASSSDTDSTNEKLFF.

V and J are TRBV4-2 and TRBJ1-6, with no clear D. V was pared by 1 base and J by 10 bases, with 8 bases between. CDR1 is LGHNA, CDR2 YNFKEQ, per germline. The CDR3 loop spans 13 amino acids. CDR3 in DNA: TGTGCCAGCAGCCAAGGGAGGACCTCACCCCTCCACTTT. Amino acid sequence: CASSQGRTSPLHF.